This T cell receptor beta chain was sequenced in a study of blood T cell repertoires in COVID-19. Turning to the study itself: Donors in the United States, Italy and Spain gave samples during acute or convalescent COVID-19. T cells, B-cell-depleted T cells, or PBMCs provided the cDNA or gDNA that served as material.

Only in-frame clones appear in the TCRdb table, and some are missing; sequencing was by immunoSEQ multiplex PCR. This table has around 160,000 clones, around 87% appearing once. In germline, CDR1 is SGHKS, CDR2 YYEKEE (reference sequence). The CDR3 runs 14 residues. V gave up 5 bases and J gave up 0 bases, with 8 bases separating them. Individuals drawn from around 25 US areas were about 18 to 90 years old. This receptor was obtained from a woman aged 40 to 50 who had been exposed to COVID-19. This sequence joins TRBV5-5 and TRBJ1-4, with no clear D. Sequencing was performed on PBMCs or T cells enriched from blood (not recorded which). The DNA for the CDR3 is TGTGCCAGCAGGGGAGGTGCAACTAATGAAAAACTGTTTTTT. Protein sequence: CASRGGATNEKLFF.